A single sample gave rise to the 30 T cell receptor beta chains below, sequenced in a study of control samples from healthy donors and cancer patients. The method was immunoSEQ multiplex PCR; TCRdb's version includes in-frame clones alone and lacks a portion of them. The sample has approximately 80,000 clones, nearly 90% seen once. The sequenced sample was blood. These receptors all come from a woman between 45 and 60 years old in good health.

The chain couples TRBV2 to TRBJ1-2; no clear D. The CDR3 has 14 amino acids. Trimming took 0 bases from V and 4 from J, leaving 9 bases between them. Germline assignment: CDR1 SNHLY and CDR2 FYNNEI. The DNA of the CDR3 is TGTGCCAGCAGTGAAGCTTCACGCTTCTATGGCTACACCTTC. Its protein product is CASSEASRFYGYTF.

J is TRBJ1-6 and V is TRBV6-1, with a tentative D call TRBD1 (5 bases). The V and J ends lost 2 bases and 8 bases respectively, with 13 bases between them. Germline V gene lookup returns CDR1 MNHNS and CDR2 SASEGT. The CDR3 is 15 residues long. The CDR3 sequence is CASSESKQGDSPLHF. CDR3 nucleotide sequence: TGTGCCAGCAGTGAAAGCAAGCAGGGTGATTCACCCCTCCACTTT.

This clone was counted a single time. The chain couples TRBV9 to TRBJ2-7; D is perhaps TRBD1 (5 bases). The CDR3 is 14 amino acids. V was trimmed by 1 base and J by 0 bases, leaving 8 bases between them. The germline V gene has CDR1 SGDLS and CDR2 YYNGEE. DNA of the CDR3: TGTGCCAGCAGCGTACAGGGTGTCTCCTACGAGCAGTACTTC. Its protein product is CASSVQGVSYEQYF.

This rearrangement joins TRBV30 to TRBJ2-2, with TRBD2 matching 10 bases. V gave up 8 bases and J gave up 2 bases; unmatched junction bases: 8. The CDR3 length is 15 residues. CDR1 and CDR2 from the germline V gene are GTSNPN and SVGIG (reference sequence). Here the CDR3 reads CAGEGLALNTGELFF. In DNA, the CDR3 is TGTGCCGGCGAGGGACTAGCGTTAAACACCGGGGAGCTGTTTTTT.

The chain employs TRBV21-1 and TRBJ2-3; the D call of TRBD2 is as the table states it, not checked on the DNA. TRBV21-1 is noted as a pseudogene. The CDR3 loop spans 15 amino acids. The CDR3 DNA follows: TGTGCCAGCAGCCCAGCGGGGGGTGCCACAGATACGCAGTATTTT. It is translated as CASSPAGGATDTQYF.

This rearrangement joins TRBV6-1 to TRBJ1-3; D is undetermined. CDR1 is MNHNS, CDR2 SASEGT, per germline. With 1 base removed from V and 2 bases from J, the gap between germline ends came to 9 bases. The CDR3 extends over 15 amino acids. The CDR3 reads CASSEVGAPGNTIYF. The CDR3 DNA sequence: TGTGCCAGCAGTGAAGTCGGTGCCCCTGGAAACACCATATATTTT.

This chain joins TRBV7-9 and TRBJ1-2; 11 bases agree with TRBD1. Germline V CDR1 and CDR2: SEHNR, FQNEAQ (reference sequence). With 4 bases clipped from V and 8 bases from J, the junction kept 3 bases outside the gene matches. The CDR3 spans 13 residues. CDR3 loop: CASSYGTGGGYTF. Here the CDR3 DNA reads TGTGCCAGCAGCTACGGGACAGGGGGAGGCTACACCTTC.

The chain links TRBV18 to TRBJ1-5, with a possible D match to TRBD1 (5 bases). This CDR3 region has 13 residues. CDR1 and CDR2 (germline): KGHSH, LQKENI. Trimming left V 4 bases short and J 5 bases short, with 9 bases between. DNA for the CDR3: TGTGCCAGCTCACTAGACAGATATCAGCCCCAGCATTTT. Translation: CASSLDRYQPQHF.

This chain uses TRBV11-2 with TRBJ1-2; the D is unclear. V lost 2 bases, J lost 8 bases, and 12 bases lay in between. This CDR3 spans 13 amino acids. Germline V gene data show CDR1 as SGHAT and CDR2 as FQNNGV. CDR3 nucleotide sequence: TGTGCCAGCAGCTTAACCCAGCGCTGGGGCTACACCTTC. It specifies CASSLTQRWGYTF.

The chain has TRBV6-5 and TRBJ1-1; D not certain. The CDR3 spans 13 residues. Trimming shortened V by 5 bases and J by 6 bases, and 13 bases separated the two germline ends. Germline V CDR1 and CDR2: MNHEY, SVGAGI. The CDR3 DNA reads TGTGCCAGCAGTCGCCGGCGCGTTTCTGAAGCTTTCTTT. This gives the protein CASSRRRVSEAFF.

This chain connects TRBV3-1 (or the pseudogene TRBV3-2) to TRBJ1-2; no reliable D call. This CDR3 is built from 15 residues. Trimming shortened V by 0 bases and J by 0 bases, and 8 bases separated the two germline ends. Germline V gene sequence: CDR1 LGHDT, CDR2 YNNKEL (reference sequence). This chain's CDR3 is CASSQETVANYGYTF. The CDR3 DNA sequence: TGTGCCAGCAGCCAAGAAACGGTAGCTAACTATGGCTACACCTTC.

The gene calls are TRBV7-2 and TRBJ2-7; weak D call: TRBD2 (5 bases). CDR3 length: 14 residues. V was trimmed by 5 bases and J by 3 bases, leaving 14 bases between them. The germline V gene has CDR1 SGHTA and CDR2 FQGNSA. CDR3: CASSPEVSRYEQYF. For the CDR3, the DNA is TGTGCCAGCAGCCCGGAGGTATCTCGCTACGAGCAGTACTTC.

The chain uses TRBV27 and TRBJ1-2; D is ambiguous. Trimming removed 5 bases at V and 6 bases at J, with 19 bases between. The CDR3 is 15 amino acids. Looked up from germline, CDR1 is MNHEY and CDR2 is SMNVEV (reference sequence). Here the CDR3 DNA reads TGTGCCAGCAGTCGCCTAAGCAGGATTAATGATGGCTACACCTTC. Its protein product is CASSRLSRINDGYTF.

This rearrangement joins TRBV6-5 to TRBJ2-7, with 7 bases identical to TRBD1. This CDR3 is 15 amino acids long. The germline V gene encodes CDR1 MNHEY and CDR2 SVGAGI. The V segment lost 4 bases and the J segment 0 bases; nucleotides outside the gene matches: 6. The CDR3 spells CASSLLQGSSYEQYF. The CDR3 DNA reads as TGTGCCAGCAGTTTACTACAGGGGAGCTCCTACGAGCAGTACTTC.

The CDR3 nucleotides read TGTGCCAGCAGCCGTGAGGCAGGGGGGATCTCTGGAAACACCATATATTTT. Translated: CASSREAGGISGNTIYF. The genes are TRBV4-2 and TRBJ1-3; TRBD1 matches at 7 bases. Germline assignment: CDR1 LGHNA and CDR2 YNFKEQ. After removal of 4 bases from V and 0 bases from J, the junction contained 9 bases not matched to a gene. The length of the CDR3 is 17 residues.

The rearrangement uses TRBV6-1 and TRBJ1-2; D is uncertain. Germline lookup yields CDR1 MNHNS and CDR2 SASEGT. The CDR3 runs 13 residues. The V end was cut by 2 bases, the J end by 5 bases, with 9 bases between. CDR3: CASSESKVYGYTF. For the CDR3, the DNA is TGTGCCAGCAGTGAAAGTAAGGTTTATGGCTACACCTTC.

The CDR3 DNA is TGCAGTGCTAGTGATTATAGCGGGGTCTACAATGAGCAGTTCTTC. It encodes CSASDYSGVYNEQFF. The rearrangement joins TRBV20-1 to TRBJ2-1, with 8 bases identical to TRBD2. Germline lookup yields CDR1 DFQATT and CDR2 SNEGSKA (reference sequence). The CDR3 length is 15 residues. The J segment lost 3 bases and the V segment lost 3 bases, leaving 7 bases of the junction unmatched.

The chain recombines TRBV19 with TRBJ1-2, with a weak D call TRBD1 (6 bases). The CDR3 runs 16 residues. CDR1 LNHDA and CDR2 SQIVND come from the germline V gene (reference sequence). V gave up 7 bases and J gave up 4 bases, with 22 bases separating them. The CDR3 DNA reads TGTGCCAGTATAGACCGAGGGGGATTATTACCCTATGGCTACACCTTC. This codes for CASIDRGGLLPYGYTF.

V is TRBV4-2 and J is TRBJ1-2; 10 positions agree with TRBD1. This CDR3 spans 13 amino acids. Germline CDR1 LGHNA, CDR2 YNFKEQ. Trimming cost V 3 bases and J 6 bases; bases outside gene matches: 1. The CDR3 DNA follows: TGTGCCAGCAGCCAGGACAGGGGGGATGGCTACACCTTC. This gives the protein CASSQDRGDGYTF.

This clone was counted between two and nine times. The rearrangement links TRBV19 to TRBJ1-3, with D uncertain. The CDR3 runs 15 residues. Germline V gives CDR1 LNHDA, CDR2 SQIVND (reference sequence). V lost 3 bases to trimming and J lost 3 bases, with 12 bases between them. The CDR3 DNA follows: TGTGCCAGTAGTATTTCCGGGATATTTGGAAACACCATATATTTT. Protein: CASSISGIFGNTIYF.

The CDR3 loop is CASSQDSRNEKLFF. The CDR3 DNA sequence: TGCGCCAGCAGCCAAGATTCTAGGAATGAAAAACTGTTTTTT. The rearrangement links TRBV4-1 to TRBJ1-4; unclear D gene. V lost 0 bases and J lost 5, with 7 bases in between. Germline V CDR1 and CDR2: MGHRA, YSYEKL. The CDR3 runs 14 residues.

Regarding this clone: Other DNA sequences of this sample code for an identical CDR3. The chain links TRBV18 to TRBJ2-2; D not resolved. Germline-derived CDR1 and CDR2 are KGHSH and LQKENI. V lost 1 base and J 5 bases, leaving 14 bases between the germline ends. The CDR3 consists of 16 residues. The CDR3 is CASSPLQGEMTGELFF. The CDR3 DNA reads TGTGCCAGCTCACCACTGCAAGGAGAGATGACCGGGGAGCTGTTTTTT.

The chain couples TRBV6-6 to TRBJ1-5; 10 bases agree with TRBD1. CDR3 length: 16 amino acids. V was clipped by 6 bases and J by 6 bases; unmatched bases: 11. In germline, CDR1 is MNHNY, CDR2 SVGAGI (reference sequence). The chain's CDR3 is CASRGTGVGRSQPQHF. The DNA of the CDR3 is TGTGCCAGCAGAGGGACAGGGGTGGGTCGTAGTCAGCCCCAGCATTTT.

This clone has a single count. The V call is TRBV7-2, the J call TRBJ2-1, with D unresolved. This CDR3 is 15 amino acids long. The germline gives CDR1 SGHTA, CDR2 FQGNSA. Trimming shortened V by 5 bases and J by 4 bases, and 15 bases separated the two germline ends. The CDR3 nucleotides are TGTGCCAGCAGCCCCCGGCCGGATCTTTACAATGAGCAGTTCTTC. It encodes CASSPRPDLYNEQFF.

The CDR3 DNA sequence: TGTGCCAGCAGCCTGCGAGCGGGGGGGCTGACAGATACGCAGTATTTT. It encodes CASSLRAGGLTDTQYF. J is TRBJ2-3 and V is TRBV3-1 (or the pseudogene TRBV3-2); 10 positions agree with TRBD2. With 4 bases clipped from V and 3 bases from J, the junction kept 7 bases outside the gene matches. The CDR3 runs to 16 residues. Germline V CDR1 and CDR2: LGHDT, YNNKEL (reference sequence).

The rearrangement uses TRBV25-1 and TRBJ1-2; D uncertain. Trimming cost V 11 bases and J 4 bases, with 11 bases left between them. Germline CDR1 reads MGHDK; CDR2 reads SYGVNS. This CDR3 contains 11 residues. CDR3 sequence reads: CALQAGYGYTF. The CDR3 bases are TGTGCCCTTCAAGCAGGCTATGGCTACACCTTC.

The genes are TRBV11-2 and TRBJ1-1, with D tentatively TRBD1 (5 bases). Germline CDR1 reads SGHAT; CDR2 reads FQNNGV. The CDR3 is 11 residues long. Trimming left V 3 bases short and J 11 bases short, with 10 bases between. CDR3 bases: TGTGCCAGCAGCTTGATGGGGACGGCTTTCTTT. Protein: CASSLMGTAFF.

The chain combines TRBV6-5 with TRBJ1-6, with 7 bases lining up with TRBD1. Germline CDR1 MNHEY, CDR2 SVGAGI. This CDR3 is built from 15 residues. V lost 0 bases and J lost 7; bases outside the gene matches: 3. The CDR3 DNA is TGTGCCAGCAGTTACTCGACAGGGAAGAATTCACCCCTCCACTTT. As protein: CASSYSTGKNSPLHF.

The V and J genes are TRBV27 and TRBJ2-1; D possibly matches TRBD1 or TRBD2 (5 bases each). Germline CDR1 MNHEY, CDR2 SMNVEV (reference sequence). The V gene lost 6 bases and the J gene lost 4 bases, with 10 bases spanning the gap. The CDR3 length is 13 residues. The CDR3 reads CASRPGPYNEQFF. DNA of the CDR3: TGTGCCAGCAGACCGGGACCTTACAATGAGCAGTTCTTC.

The CDR3 DNA follows: TGCAGCGCCCAGACAGGGACCGAAGTAGAAAAACTGTTTTTT. Translated: CSAQTGTEVEKLFF. The chain joins TRBV29-1 to TRBJ1-4, with 7 nucleotides matching TRBD1. The CDR3 length is 14 residues. Trimming removed 7 bases from V and 8 bases from J; junction bases left unmatched: 13. CDR1 and CDR2 from the germline V gene are SQVTM and ANQGSEA.